These 9 T cell receptor beta chains share one sample of origin, sequenced in a study of high-grade serous ovarian cancer treatment subgroups. Tumor tissue was taken before any definitive surgery or chemotherapy was given. Profiling relied on immunoSEQ multiplex PCR, and the TCRdb table lists in-frame clones only, not all of them. The profile covers roughly 10,000 clones, with 75% to 90% appearing a single time and more than 6.5% taken by the ten largest. Specimen: tumor tissue. Receptors were obtained from a human donor with high-grade serous ovarian cancer.

The V gene is TRBV5-4, the J gene TRBJ2-3; 10 bases line up with TRBD2. This CDR3 is 15 amino acids long. Germline V gene sequence: CDR1 SGHNT, CDR2 YYREEE (reference sequence). The V gene end was trimmed by 3 bases and the J gene end by 0 bases; junction bases not matched to a gene: 1. CDR3 sequence reads: CASSSTSGSTDTQYF. CDR3 coding DNA: TGTGCCAGCAGCTCGACTAGCGGGAGCACAGATACGCAGTATTTT.

V and J are TRBV7-9 and TRBJ1-3, with D possibly being TRBD1 (5 bases). This CDR3 is 15 amino acids long. Per germline, CDR1 SEHNR and CDR2 FQNEAQ (reference sequence). Trimming pared 4 bases from V and 3 bases from J, leaving 13 bases between. The DNA for the CDR3 is TGTGCCAGCAGCTCACCTACCAGGGATGGAAACACCATATATTTT. Its protein product is CASSSPTRDGNTIYF.

V and J are TRBV11-2 and TRBJ2-1; 12 nucleotides line up with TRBD2. CDR1 SGHAT and CDR2 FQNNGV come from the germline V gene. The CDR3 length is 16 residues. J was trimmed by 9 bases and V by 5 bases; bases with no gene match: 11. For the CDR3, the DNA is TGTGCCAGCAGCCGATATGGGCTAGCGGGAGGGAGTGAGCAGTTCTTC. Protein: CASSRYGLAGGSEQFF.

This chain uses TRBV11-3 with TRBJ2-1, with 8 bases matching TRBD2. Losses at the gene ends were 8 bases for V and 7 bases for J; bases not matched to a gene: 7. The V gene's germline CDR1 is SGHNT and CDR2 YENEEA. This CDR3 spans 13 amino acids. The CDR3 DNA sequence: TGTGCCAGCGGGAGCGGGAGAGTAAATGAGCAGTTCTTC. Residues: CASGSGRVNEQFF.

The J gene is TRBJ1-3, the V gene TRBV6-6; D gene unclear. The V gene's germline CDR1 is MNHNY and CDR2 SVGAGI (reference sequence). CDR3 size: 15 residues. Deletions cut 6 bases from V and 5 bases from J, with 17 bases between. CDR3 sequence: CASSSLDRGRNTIYF. Here the CDR3 DNA reads TGTGCCAGCAGCTCATTGGACCGGGGTCGAAACACCATATATTTT.

V gene TRBV28 combines with J gene TRBJ2-3; the D gene is possibly TRBD1 (6 bases). Deletions cut 6 bases from V and 4 bases from J, with 14 bases between. This CDR3 comprises 14 residues. CDR1 and CDR2 from the germline V gene are MDHEN and SYDVKM. The CDR3 nucleotides are TGTGCCAGCAGGCAGGGGTTCTGGGCAGATACGCAGTATTTT. Translation gives CASRQGFWADTQYF.

This chain links TRBV19 with TRBJ1-2; 9 nucleotides line up with TRBD1. V was pared by 5 bases and J by 4 bases, with 5 bases of the junction left unmatched. In germline, CDR1 is LNHDA, CDR2 SQIVND (reference sequence). CDR3 length: 14 amino acids. In DNA, the CDR3 is TGTGCCAGTAGTTTCAACAGGGGGCTCTATGGCTACACCTTC. Amino acids: CASSFNRGLYGYTF.

The V and J genes are TRBV5-1 and TRBJ1-1; D is undetermined. The length of the CDR3 is 13 residues. CDR1 is SGHRS, CDR2 YFSETQ, per germline. The V end was cut by 0 bases, the J end by 1 base, with 4 bases between. The CDR3: CASSLARNTEAFF. Here the CDR3 DNA reads TGCGCCAGCAGCTTGGCGCGGAACACTGAAGCTTTCTTT.

This chain links TRBV19 with TRBJ2-7; 12 positions agree with TRBD2. The CDR3 is 16 residues long. The J segment lost 2 bases and the V segment lost 3 bases, leaving 5 bases of the junction unmatched. Germline-derived CDR1 and CDR2 are LNHDA and SQIVND (reference sequence). CDR3 coding DNA: TGTGCCAGTAGTATCAGTGCTAGCGGGAGGGCCTACGAGCAGTACTTC. It is translated as CASSISASGRAYEQYF.